Listed here are 21 T cell receptor beta chains from one sample, sequenced in a study of blood T cells in healthy people across ages. Alongside a J-beta primer mix, a sample-barcoded 5' primer served in a second PCR lasting about 6 to 12 cycles. TCRdb itself ran the 5' RACE reads through MiXCR, one entry per CDR3 protein. This table holds approximately 600,000 distinct CDR3 sequences, 58% found once. Sequencing was done on a sample of blood. These TCRs come from a man in his 60s in good health.

The chain carries TRBV20-1 and TRBJ2-7; TRBD1 matches at 10 bases. V lost 4 bases, J lost 4 bases, and 7 bases stayed unmatched. The germline V gene has CDR1 DFQATT and CDR2 SNEGSKA (reference sequence). The CDR3 runs 14 residues. Here the CDR3 DNA reads TGCAGTGCTACGGGACAGGGGAGCCGATACGAGCAGTACTTC. This sequence encodes CSATGQGSRYEQYF.

The rearrangement links TRBV29-1 to TRBJ2-7, with D hard to call. The J call may be in error: the DNA end matches TRBJ2-5 better. The CDR3 spans 12 residues. Germline loops: CDR1 SQVTM, CDR2 ANQGSEA. DNA for the CDR3: TGCAGCGTCGGTTGGAATAGGGAGACCCAGTACTTC. This translates into CSVGWNRETQYF.

The chain links TRBV20-1 to TRBJ2-3; no firm D call. V was cut by 0 bases and J by 6 bases, with 7 bases left in between. In germline, CDR1 is DFQATT, CDR2 SNEGSKA (reference sequence). The CDR3 is 12 residues long. CDR3 nucleotide sequence: TGCAGTGCTAGAGATGGGTTGGATACGCAGTATTTT. Translating gives CSARDGLDTQYF.

This chain connects TRBV18 to TRBJ1-6; no definite D call. Germline V gives CDR1 KGHSH, CDR2 LQKENI. V was cut by 6 bases and J by 5 bases, with 14 bases left in between. The length of the CDR3 is 15 residues. DNA for the CDR3: TGTGCCAGCTCCCGCACGGACGGGGATAATTCACCCCTCCACTTT. Translation gives CASSRTDGDNSPLHF.

V is TRBV2 and J is TRBJ2-3; 7 nucleotides agree with TRBD1. Per germline, CDR1 SNHLY and CDR2 FYNNEI. The CDR3 runs to 14 residues. The J segment lost 9 bases and the V segment lost 2 bases, leaving 8 bases of the junction unmatched. CDR3 nucleotides: TGTGCCAGCAGTGAAAACTATAGGGGACAGACGCAGTATTTT. Its translation: CASSENYRGQTQYF.

The V gene is TRBV20-1, the J gene TRBJ1-5; D perhaps matches TRBD1 (5 bases). Germline CDR1 DFQATT, CDR2 SNEGSKA (reference sequence). V gave up 6 bases and J gave up 0 bases, with 9 bases separating them. This CDR3 has 13 amino acids. CDR3 in DNA: TGCAGTGCCGCGAGGGGTAGCAATCAGCCCCAGCATTTT. Encoded protein: CSAARGSNQPQHF.

This clonotype was picked up a small number of times. J is TRBJ2-6 and V is TRBV27, with D perhaps TRBD2 (5 bases). CDR1 and CDR2 from the germline V gene are MNHEY and SMNVEV (reference sequence). Trimming left V 5 bases short and J 0 bases short, with 14 bases between. The CDR3 is 17 amino acids. The CDR3 here is CASSPYRTGSGANVLTF. The CDR3, as DNA: TGTGCCAGCAGTCCCTATCGGACTGGCTCTGGGGCCAACGTCCTGACTTTC.

The gene calls are TRBV12-3 or TRBV12-4 and TRBJ2-7; no firm D call. V was clipped by 6 bases and J by 0 bases, with 12 bases between them. The length of the CDR3 is 14 residues. CDR3 amino acids: CASSPRHSSYEQYF. CDR3 sequence (DNA): TGTGCCAGCAGCCCCCGGCATAGCTCCTACGAGCAGTACTTC.

This clonotype was picked up a small number of times. V usage is TRBV7-9 and J usage is TRBJ2-5; weak D call: TRBD1 (5 bases). Trimming took 2 bases from V and 2 from J, leaving 12 bases between them. Per germline, CDR1 SEHNR and CDR2 FQNEAQ (reference sequence). The CDR3 is 15 amino acids. The CDR3 sequence is CASSLPWGRQETQYF. CDR3 DNA sequence: TGTGCCAGCAGCTTACCGTGGGGCAGACAAGAGACCCAGTACTTC. The complete variable domain, with remaining parts taken from reference TRBV7-9 and TRBJ2-5, reads DTGVSQNPRHKITKRGQNVTFRCDPISEHNRLYWYRQTLGQGPEFLTYFQNEAQLEKSRLLSDRFSAERPKGSFSTLEIQRTEQGDSAMYLCASSLPWGRQETQYFGPGTRLLVL.

The V call is TRBV20-1, the J call TRBJ1-1; 9 bases line up with TRBD1. Trimming at V came to 0 bases and at J to 6 bases, leaving 5 bases not matched to a gene. This CDR3 contains 14 residues. Germline V gene data show CDR1 as DFQATT and CDR2 as SNEGSKA (reference sequence). The CDR3 is CSARDSRQGAEAFF. The DNA for the CDR3 is TGCAGTGCTAGAGATTCGAGACAGGGGGCTGAAGCTTTCTTT.

This clonotype showed up many times. The chain combines TRBV7-2 with TRBJ2-4; maybe TRBD1 (5 bases). The germline V and J ends were trimmed by 4 bases and 8 bases, with 12 bases remaining between them. CDR3 length: 13 amino acids. Germline values: CDR1 SGHTA, CDR2 FQGNSA. CDR3 in DNA: TGTGCCAGCAGCTCCCGGCAGGGCCACATTCAGTACTTC. It specifies CASSSRQGHIQYF. Full variable domain (outside the CDR3, taken from reference TRBV7-2 and TRBJ2-4): GAGVSQSPSNKVTEKGKDVELRCDPISGHTALYWYRQSLGQGLEFLIYFQGNSAPDKSGLPSDRFSAERTGGSVSTLTIQRTQQEDSAVYLCASSSRQGHIQYFGAGTRLSVL.

This clonotype was counted between two and nine times. The chain couples TRBV3-1 to TRBJ2-1, with 9 bases fitting TRBD2. CDR3 length: 16 amino acids. The junction had 6 bases not matched to a gene; V was cut back by 3 bases and J by 3 bases. Germline V lookup: CDR1 LGHDT, CDR2 YNNKEL (reference sequence). CDR3 in amino acids: CASSHPTSGFYNEQFF. As DNA, the CDR3 is TGTGCCAGCAGCCACCCGACTAGCGGATTCTACAATGAGCAGTTCTTC.

The J gene is TRBJ2-7, the V gene TRBV29-1, with unresolved D. This CDR3 contains 11 residues. Germline CDR1 and CDR2: SQVTM and ANQGSEA. V was pared by 4 bases and J by 3 bases, with 7 bases between. The CDR3, as DNA: TGCAGCGTTGTTTTCGTCTACGAGCAGTACTTC. It is translated as CSVVFVYEQYF.

In this sample, this clonotype turned up a few times. This chain connects TRBV3-1 to TRBJ2-5, with D perhaps being TRBD1 or TRBD2 (5 bases each). Trimming took 3 bases from V and 4 from J, leaving 12 bases between them. Germline values: CDR1 LGHDT, CDR2 YNNKEL (reference sequence). There are 14 residues in the CDR3. The CDR3 protein is CASSHRDVGETQYF. CDR3 DNA: TGTGCCAGCAGCCACCGGGACGTAGGAGAGACCCAGTACTTC.

This chain uses TRBV6-1 with TRBJ1-2; 7 positions agree with TRBD1. The CDR3 totals 15 residues. Trimming cost V 4 bases and J 2 bases; bases outside gene matches: 7. Germline loops: CDR1 MNHNS, CDR2 SASEGT. The CDR3 here is CASSATGIGNYGYTF. Here the CDR3 DNA reads TGTGCCAGCAGTGCGACAGGGATCGGCAACTATGGCTACACCTTC.

This rearrangement joins TRBV28 to TRBJ2-3, with 13 bases lining up with TRBD2. V trimming: 11 bases; J trimming: 6 bases; junction bases outside the gene matches: 5. The CDR3 is made up of 13 amino acids. Germline assignment: CDR1 MDHEN and CDR2 SYDVKM. The CDR3 DNA is TGTGCCGGAAGGACTAGCGGGGGTGATACGCAGTATTTT. Protein: CAGRTSGGDTQYF.

Ten or more counts support this clonotype. One junction end does not reproduce the germline sequence, and a read error may be involved. The genes are TRBV4-1 and TRBJ2-5; D is perhaps TRBD1 or TRBD2 (5 bases each). This CDR3 has 13 amino acids. CDR1 is MGHRA, CDR2 YSYEKL, per germline. CDR3 amino acids: CASSLGPQETQYF. The CDR3 coding sequence is TGTGCCAGCAGCTTGGGACCTCAAGAGACCCAGTACTTC.

V and J are TRBV18 and TRBJ2-5, with TRBD2 identical over 11 bases. This CDR3 has 14 residues. After removal of 6 bases from V and 5 bases from J, the junction contained 5 bases not matched to a gene. In germline, CDR1 is KGHSH, CDR2 LQKENI. The CDR3 DNA sequence: TGTGCCAGCTCCCCTAGCGGGGGGTCGGAGACCCAGTACTTC. Translating gives CASSPSGGSETQYF.

This chain's CDR3 is CSARHPGTPDTTQYF. The CDR3 DNA reads as TGCAGTGCTAGACACCCGGGGACTCCCGATACGACCCAGTACTTC. V usage is TRBV20-1 and J usage is TRBJ2-5; a weak D match, TRBD2 (6 bases). Between the trimmed V and J ends, which lost 2 bases and 7 bases, there was a span of 20 bases. Looked up from germline, CDR1 is DFQATT and CDR2 is SNEGSKA (reference sequence). The CDR3 covers 15 residues.

In its sample, this clonotype was seen once. The V gene is TRBV6-6, the J gene TRBJ2-2; D is unresolved. V gave up 7 bases and J gave up 0 bases, with 12 bases separating them. CDR3 length: 15 amino acids. Per germline, CDR1 MNHNY and CDR2 SVGAGI (reference sequence). Here the CDR3 DNA reads TGTGCCAGCAACCCGGACGGCCCGAACACCGGGGAGCTGTTTTTT. Translating gives CASNPDGPNTGELFF.

This clonotype was seen only once. V usage is TRBV5-1 and J usage is TRBJ2-1; 8 bases match TRBD1. Germline V lookup: CDR1 SGHRS, CDR2 YFSETQ. The CDR3 extends over 16 amino acids. The trim removed 0 bases at V and 6 bases at J, leaving 8 bases unmatched. CDR3 DNA sequence: TGCGCCAGCAGCTTGGGAGCGCAGGGGGCCCTCAATGAGCAGTTCTTC. As protein: CASSLGAQGALNEQFF.